This T cell receptor beta chain was sequenced for a study of cytomegalovirus exposure and HLA in healthy donors. Study as a whole: Earlier findings included 100 million to 130 million unique TCR beta sequences obtained from approximately 170 million T cells.

PCR employed 60 Vbeta and 13 Jbeta primers. Under the authors' procedure: Later, an analysis found 65 million to 85 million unique TCR beta chains, and around 10 million of these were shared. TCRdb keeps only in-frame clones here, not all; method: immunoSEQ multiplex PCR. V and J calls and clone size are copied from that table; D and trimming were computed from the DNA. Of roughly 80,000 clones in the sample, less than 80% were seen once. The sequencing input was PBMCs. This sequence originates from a woman aged 50 to 60 in good health and CMV-seropositive.

Here the CDR3 DNA reads TGTGCCAGCAGAACAGGACTAGCGGGGGACTACGAGCAGTACTTC. It specifies CASRTGLAGDYEQYF. The chain links TRBV6-1 to TRBJ2-7; TRBD2 agrees at 13 bases. The length of the CDR3 is 15 residues. Germline V gives CDR1 MNHNS, CDR2 SASEGT. J gave up 3 bases and V 6 bases, and 5 bases lay outside the gene matches.